This TCR beta chain was sequenced in a study of blood T cells in healthy people across ages. Whole-study findings and limits: A roughly linear age-dependent decrease characterized TCR beta diversity per million T cells.

This clonotype was counted many times. The antigen is not known. A J-beta primer mix and a sample-barcoded 5' primer were used in a second PCR of roughly 7 to 12 cycles. Using its own MiXCR run on the 5' RACE reads, TCRdb lists one record per CDR3 protein. The sample carries 550,000 to 750,000 distinct CDR3 sequences, about 21% recorded once. Roughly 10 milliliters of peripheral blood were drawn from each donor into EDTA-treated tubes. The CDR3 spans 15 residues. Trimming took 2 bases from V and 4 from J, leaving 12 bases between them. Germline lookup yields CDR1 LGHDT and CDR2 YNNKEL (reference sequence).

The TCR was taken from a man aged 65 to 79 in good health. Sample: blood. The gene calls are TRBV3-1 and TRBJ2-1, with D maybe TRBD1 (6 bases). The CDR3 DNA follows: TGTGCCAGCAGCCAATACAGGGTTGGGTACAATGAGCAGTTCTTC. It translates to CASSQYRVGYNEQFF.